This is a list of T cell receptor beta chains from one sample in a study of shared clonotypes between healthy human individuals. Method: immunoSEQ multiplex PCR; TCRdb's copy keeps in-frame clones and lacks some. Of about 2.3 million clones in the sample, approximately 95% were seen once. Specimen: naive CD4+ T cells from PBMCs. These receptors were obtained from a man in his late teens or twenties in good health. Some clones in this sample may be carry-over from other donors' samples. Each CDR3 is given with its conserved first and last residue. A D gene is named only where the DNA matches it firmly. The size entry is marked missing in some rows and otherwise reads once, few, many or a size class.

>TRBV7-9|TRBJ1-4|-|-
CASSLVGGQNEKLFF
TGTGCCAGCAGCTTAGTTGGGGGGCAGAATGAAAAACTGTTTTTT
>TRBV27|TRBJ1-4|-|-
CASTAVLGEKLFF
TGTGCCAGCACTGCGGTCCTGGGTGAAAAACTGTTTTTT
>TRBV5-1|TRBJ2-2|TRBD2|-
CASSYGLALHGELFF
TGCGCCAGCAGCTACGGACTAGCGCTTCACGGGGAGCTGTTTTTT
>TRBV28|TRBJ1-1|-|-
CASSRADRPGGLDTEAFF
TGTGCCAGCAGTAGGGCAGACAGACCGGGGGGACTTGACACTGAAGCTTTCTTT
>TRBV7-9|TRBJ2-2|TRBD1|-
CASSLMGTGTNTGELFF
TGTGCCAGCAGCTTAATGGGGACAGGGACGAACACCGGGGAGCTGTTTTTT
>TRBV5-4|TRBJ1-2|-|-
CASSAGGTPYGYTF
TGTGCCAGCAGCGCTGGGGGGACACCCTATGGCTACACCTTC
>TRBV11-3|TRBJ2-7|TRBD2|-
CASSLPTSGSFYEQYF
TGTGCCAGCAGCTTACCCACTAGCGGGAGCTTTTACGAGCAGTACTTC
>TRBV7-2|TRBJ1-1|-|-
CASSLAYRNTEAFF
TGTGCCAGCAGCTTAGCGTACAGAAACACTGAAGCTTTCTTT
>TRBV10-3|TRBJ1-1|-|-
CAISGAPTGLNTEAFF
TGTGCCATCAGTGGAGCCCCCACAGGGTTGAACACTGAAGCTTTCTTT
>TRBV5-6|TRBJ2-5|-|-
CASSLYRPGQETQYF
TGTGCCAGCAGCTTGTACAGGCCAGGGCAAGAGACCCAGTACTTC
>TRBV7-7|TRBJ2-2|TRBD2|-
CASSLTAGGKTGELFF
TGTGCCAGCAGCTTAACCGCGGGAGGGAAGACCGGGGAGCTGTTTTTT
>TRBV25-1|TRBJ2-2|-|-
CASSVRANTGELFF
TGTGCCAGCTCCGTTAGGGCGAACACCGGGGAGCTGTTTTTT
>TRBV5-1|TRBJ2-3|-|-
CASSSDNRISTDTQYF
TGCGCCAGCAGCTCAGACAACCGGATTAGCACAGATACGCAGTATTTT
>TRBV28|TRBJ1-1|-|-
CASSTVRRGDTEAFF
TGTGCCAGCAGTACGGTTCGGAGGGGAGACACTGAAGCTTTCTTT
>TRBV18|TRBJ2-1|TRBD1|-
CASSPGQGGNEQFF
TGTGCCAGCTCACCGGGACAGGGGGGCAATGAGCAGTTCTTC
>TRBV29-1|TRBJ1-4|-|-
CSVARYGTDEKLFF
TGCAGCGTTGCCCGCTACGGGACGGATGAAAAACTGTTTTTT
>TRBV7-2|TRBJ2-1|TRBD2|once
CASSLGSAGLNEQFF
TGTGCCAGCAGCTTAGGTTCAGCGGGACTGAATGAGCAGTTCTTC
>TRBV7-9|TRBJ1-1|TRBD1|-
CASSVVQGLNTEAFF
TGTGCCAGCAGCGTGGTACAGGGGTTGAACACTGAAGCTTTCTTT
>TRBV7-3|TRBJ2-1|TRBD1|-
CASSQNRDRGYNEQFF
TGTGCCAGCAGCCAAAACCGGGACAGGGGATACAATGAGCAGTTCTTC
>TRBV28|TRBJ1-2|-|-
CASSLMAGTYGYTF
TGTGCCAGCAGCCTCATGGCAGGCACCTATGGCTACACCTTC
>TRBV11-1|TRBJ2-3|-|-
CASSLGRLLTDTQYF
TGTGCCAGCAGCTTAGGGAGACTGCTCACAGATACGCAGTATTTT
>TRBV7-6|TRBJ1-5|-|-
CASSLGWGRSDQPQHF
TGTGCCAGCAGCTTAGGGTGGGGTCGGTCCGATCAGCCCCAGCATTTT
>TRBV7-2|TRBJ2-5|TRBD2|-
CASSFSAGGETQYF
TGTGCCAGCAGCTTTTCGGCGGGAGGGGAGACCCAGTACTTC
>TRBV9|TRBJ2-1|-|-
CATKRTLSYNEQFF
TGTGCCACCAAACGGACCTTATCCTACAATGAGCAGTTCTTC
>TRBV6-6|TRBJ2-1|TRBD2|-
CASSYSRAGAGNEQFF
TGTGCCAGCAGTTACTCGAGAGCGGGAGCGGGCAATGAGCAGTTCTTC
>TRBV19|TRBJ2-6|-|-
CASSRGPISGANVLAF
TGTGCCAGTAGTCGGGGACCCATCTCTGGGGCCAACGTCCTGGCTTTC
>TRBV19|TRBJ1-5|-|-
CASIEGGRGVNQPQHF
TGTGCCAGTATCGAAGGAGGCCGAGGGGTTAATCAGCCCCAGCATTTT
>TRBV9|TRBJ2-3|TRBD2|-
CASNRGLAEPDTQYF
TGTGCCAGCAACAGGGGACTAGCGGAGCCAGATACGCAGTATTTT
>TRBV7-9|TRBJ1-2|-|-
CASSPAGAGGYTF
TGTGCCAGCAGCCCCGCGGGGGCAGGTGGCTACACCTTC
>TRBV6-1|TRBJ2-1|TRBD2|-
CASSEARGTRNYNEQFF
TGTGCCAGCAGTGAAGCGAGGGGGACTAGAAACTACAATGAGCAGTTCTTC
>TRBV18|TRBJ1-1|-|once
CASSPIRGPEAFF
TGTGCCAGCTCACCTATCCGGGGCCCTGAAGCTTTCTTT
>TRBV6-5|TRBJ2-5|-|-
CASSYLVRETQYF
TGTGCCAGCAGTTACCTAGTTCGGGAGACCCAGTACTTC
>TRBV11-2|TRBJ2-2|-|-
CASSLLDRLLGGELFF
TGTGCCAGCAGCTTACTCGACAGGCTCCTCGGCGGGGAGCTGTTTTTT
>TRBV6-5|TRBJ1-1|-|-
CASSYDGHRNTEAFF
TGTGCCAGCAGTTACGATGGACATAGGAACACTGAAGCTTTCTTT
>TRBV5-1|TRBJ2-5|-|-
CASSLDGWETQYF
TGCGCCAGCAGCTTGGACGGTTGGGAGACCCAGTACTTC
>TRBV5-1|TRBJ2-3|TRBD2|-
CASSLTTPGLAGGGTDTQYF
TGCGCCAGCAGCTTGACAACACCGGGACTAGCGGGAGGCGGGACAGATACGCAGTATTTT
>TRBV25-1|TRBJ2-1|-|-
CASSAGRPFNEQFF
TGTGCCAGCAGCGCCGGACGGCCTTTCAATGAGCAGTTCTTC
>TRBV29-1|TRBJ1-6|TRBD1|-
CSVDTGQGSPLHF
TGCAGCGTTGATACAGGACAGGGCTCACCCCTCCACTTT
>TRBV6-6|TRBJ2-6|-|once
CASSSTSGANVLTF
TGTGCCAGCAGTTCCACCTCTGGGGCCAACGTCCTGACTTTC
>TRBV28|TRBJ2-7|-|-
CASNEGNSYEQYF
TGTGCCAGCAATGAAGGGAACTCCTACGAGCAGTACTTC
>TRBV18|TRBJ2-6|-|once
CASSPSGSGANVLTF
TGTGCCAGCTCACCATCGGGTTCCGGGGCCAACGTCCTGACTTTC
>TRBV5-4|TRBJ2-2|-|-
CASSNGGRGGGELFF
TGTGCCAGCAGCAATGGGGGTCGGGGAGGCGGGGAGCTGTTTTTT
>TRBV11-3|TRBJ1-1|TRBD1|-
CASSLGQGTEAFF
TGTGCCAGCAGCTTAGGACAGGGGACTGAAGCTTTCTTT
>TRBV20-1|TRBJ1-2|-|-
CSVSSQGGYTF
TGCAGTGTTAGTTCCCAGGGCGGCTACACCTTC
>TRBV18|TRBJ2-3|TRBD2|-
CASSPASGNPDTQYF
TGTGCCAGCTCACCAGCCAGCGGGAACCCAGATACGCAGTATTTT
>TRBV28|TRBJ2-7|-|once
CASSLTAYEQYF
TGTGCCAGCAGTTTAACGGCCTACGAGCAGTACTTC
>TRBV28|TRBJ1-5|-|-
CASTLPGLNQPQHF
TGTGCCAGCACCCTGCCGGGGCTTAATCAGCCCCAGCATTTT
>TRBV27|TRBJ2-7|-|-
CASSLGPVYEQYF
TGTGCCAGCAGTTTAGGGCCTGTCTACGAGCAGTACTTC
>TRBV30|TRBJ2-7|-|-
CAWNQGYGYEQYF
TGTGCCTGGAACCAGGGGTATGGGTACGAGCAGTACTTC
>TRBV7-2|TRBJ2-7|-|-
CASSFGSGLYEQYF
TGTGCCAGCAGCTTCGGGAGCGGTCTGTACGAGCAGTACTTC
>TRBV28|TRBJ1-3|-|-
CASGPVSGNTIYF
TGTGCCAGTGGACCGGTCTCTGGAAACACCATATATTTT
>TRBV29-1|TRBJ2-7|-|-
CSGQNSYEQYF
TGCAGCGGACAAAACTCCTACGAGCAGTACTTC
>TRBV18|TRBJ1-2|-|-
CASSSLERGSYTF
TGTGCCAGCTCTAGCCTTGAGAGGGGGAGCTACACCTTC
>TRBV11-3|TRBJ2-2|-|-
CASSLWAGELFF
TGTGCCAGCAGCTTATGGGCCGGGGAGCTGTTTTTT
>TRBV29-1|TRBJ1-2|-|-
CSVDWRGNYGYTF
TGCAGCGTTGACTGGAGGGGGAACTATGGCTACACCTTC
>TRBV7-9|TRBJ2-5|-|-
CASSPQETQYF
TGTGCCAGCAGCCCTCAGGAGACCCAGTACTTC
>TRBV7-2|TRBJ2-5|-|-
CASSFYRDPKGETQYF
TGTGCCAGCAGCTTCTACCGGGACCCAAAGGGGGAGACCCAGTACTTC